This paragraph reports one T cell receptor beta chain. Its antigen is as yet unknown. Different DNA sequences within this sample yield the same CDR3. Assay: immunoSEQ multiplex PCR; the TCRdb copy retains only in-frame clones and omits some. The table includes more than 100,000 clones, just over 90% detected once. The length of the CDR3 is 14 residues. V lost 5 bases and J lost 8; bases outside the gene matches: 11. The germline V gene encodes CDR1 LNHDA and CDR2 SQIVND (reference sequence). The data were taken from a study of OX40 agonist ivuxolimab in advanced cancers. Findings and caveats of the study: At 0.1 to 3.0 mg/kg and by week 6, CD4+ and CD8+ T cells in the blood had expanded clonally.

Peripheral blood came from all dose cohorts at three timepoints. The TCR was taken from an adult with an advanced solid tumor such as melanoma, head and neck, liver or kidney cancer. The source was CD4+ or CD8+ T cells sorted from blood, collected in a trial of the OX40 agonist ivuxolimab. The gene calls are TRBV19 and TRBJ1-2; 7 bases map to TRBD1. CDR3 DNA: TGTGCCAGTAGTGCGACAGGGATGGTGGGCGGCTACACCTTC. Translating gives CASSATGMVGGYTF.